The 19 T cell receptor beta chains in this list originate from one sample, sequenced in a study of siplizumab effects on memory and regulatory T cells. TCRdb keeps only in-frame clones here, not all; method: immunoSEQ multiplex PCR. The data show tens of thousands of clones, about 95% seen once. The source material was CD8+ T cells sorted from blood. The receptors shown here come from a human donor in good health.

The V call is TRBV14, the J call TRBJ2-7; 8 bases match TRBD1. The CDR3 is 13 residues long. Germline CDR1 and CDR2: SGHDN and FVKESK. V dropped 4 bases and J dropped 3; count of bases not matched to a gene: 2. The CDR3 DNA reads TGTGCCAGCAGCCCCGGACAGGGCTACGAGCAGTACTTC. This encodes CASSPGQGYEQYF.

This clone was seen a single time. This chain links TRBV13 with TRBJ2-1, with 10 bases aligning to TRBD2. CDR1 and CDR2 from the germline V gene are PRHDT and FYEKMQ (reference sequence). The CDR3 has 15 amino acids. The J segment lost 2 bases and the V segment lost 7 bases, leaving 5 bases of the junction unmatched. CDR3 DNA sequence: TGTGCCAGCACCAAAGGACTAGCGGCCTACAATGAGCAGTTCTTC. Translation: CASTKGLAAYNEQFF.

The chain carries TRBV4-2 and TRBJ2-1; TRBD2 matches 9 bases. There are 16 residues in the CDR3. Germline V gene sequence: CDR1 LGHNA, CDR2 YNFKEQ. V dropped 4 bases and J dropped 3; count of bases not matched to a gene: 7. Here the CDR3 reads CASSRRGGRVYNEQFF. CDR3 DNA: TGTGCCAGCAGCCGAAGGGGCGGGAGGGTCTACAATGAGCAGTTCTTC.

The rearrangement joins TRBV6-1 to TRBJ1-3; the D is unclear. From germline, CDR1 is MNHNS and CDR2 SASEGT. V was clipped by 2 bases and J by 2 bases, with 7 bases between them. There are 14 residues in the CDR3. CDR3 DNA sequence: TGTGCCAGCAGTGAACTGGGAACTGGAAACACCATATATTTT. Translation gives CASSELGTGNTIYF.

V usage is TRBV10-3 and J usage is TRBJ1-2, with D tentatively TRBD1 (5 bases). CDR3 length: 15 residues. V was cut by 10 bases and J by 7 bases, with 25 bases left in between. Germline V gene sequence: CDR1 ENHRY, CDR2 SYGVKD. The CDR3 region has the DNA TGTGCCACGGGAGGCGGCCAGGGTAGGAGCGGTGGCTACACCTTC. As protein: CATGGGQGRSGGYTF.

The chain uses TRBV7-9 and TRBJ2-7, with D uncertain. In germline, CDR1 is SEHNR, CDR2 FQNEAQ (reference sequence). CDR3 length: 13 residues. V shed 3 bases and J shed 0 bases, with 6 bases lying between them. The CDR3 DNA sequence: TGTGCCAGCAGCTTCAAAAACTCCTACGAGCAGTACTTC. The encoded protein is CASSFKNSYEQYF.

The chain uses TRBV5-6 and TRBJ1-2, with a weak D call TRBD1 (5 bases). The germline V gene has CDR1 SGHDT and CDR2 YYEEEE. CDR3 length: 18 amino acids. Trimming removed 2 bases from V and 5 bases from J, with 25 bases in between. CDR3 sequence: CASSLSPTLTANLYGYTF. The CDR3 DNA reads TGTGCCAGCAGCTTATCGCCGACCTTGACAGCTAACCTTTATGGCTACACCTTC.

This chain links TRBV28 with TRBJ2-5; D ambiguous. V lost 1 base and J lost 5, with 11 bases in between. Germline V gene data show CDR1 as MDHEN and CDR2 as SYDVKM. This CDR3 spans 14 amino acids. CDR3 nucleotide sequence: TGTGCCAGCAGTTTATCTGCTGGAACGGAGACCCAGTACTTC. This translates into CASSLSAGTETQYF.

The chain links TRBV6-1 to TRBJ2-7; no firm D call. Per the germline V gene, CDR1 is MNHNS and CDR2 is SASEGT. This CDR3 is 14 amino acids long. V shed 0 bases and J shed 2 bases, with 8 bases lying between them. The DNA for the CDR3 is TGTGCCAGCAGTGAAGCCTTTCCTCCCTACGAGCAGTACTTC. It yields the protein CASSEAFPPYEQYF.

This chain uses TRBV15 with TRBJ2-7; D is ambiguous. V was cut by 1 base and J by 2 bases, with 12 bases left in between. The CDR3 has 15 residues. Germline lookup yields CDR1 LNHNV and CDR2 YYDKDF (reference sequence). The CDR3 spells CATSRVWEGPYEQYF. CDR3 in DNA: TGTGCCACCAGCAGAGTGTGGGAAGGGCCCTACGAGCAGTACTTC.

This clone was recorded only once. The V and J genes are TRBV15 and TRBJ2-1, with 8 positions matching TRBD2. The length of the CDR3 is 15 residues. Per the germline V gene, CDR1 is LNHNV and CDR2 is YYDKDF (reference sequence). V lost 2 bases, J lost 8 bases, and 8 bases stayed unmatched. CDR3 residues: CATSRNPAGVDEQFF. The CDR3 coding sequence is TGTGCCACCAGCAGAAACCCAGCGGGAGTGGATGAGCAGTTCTTC.

A single count supports this clone. V gene TRBV27 combines with J gene TRBJ2-7; 10 nucleotides match TRBD2. The germline CDR1 and CDR2 sequences are MNHEY and SMNVEV (reference sequence). With 4 bases clipped from V and 7 bases from J, the junction kept 7 bases outside the gene matches. This CDR3 spans 14 amino acids. The DNA of the CDR3 is TGTGCCAGCAGTTGGACTAGCGGCAGGGGGGAGCAGTACTTC. Translating it yields CASSWTSGRGEQYF.

The gene calls are TRBV7-9 and TRBJ2-3, with TRBD2 matching 8 bases. This CDR3 contains 18 residues. Germline V gene data show CDR1 as SEHNR and CDR2 as FQNEAQ (reference sequence). Germline trimming cut 5 bases from V and 1 base from J; bases unmatched to any gene: 14. Here the CDR3 DNA reads TGTGCCAGCAGCCCCACCCGACCGCGGGAGGCCGGCACAGATACGCAGTATTTT. Amino acid sequence: CASSPTRPREAGTDTQYF.

The rearrangement joins TRBV9 to TRBJ2-1; TRBD1 agrees at 9 bases. Germline lookup yields CDR1 SGDLS and CDR2 YYNGEE. This CDR3 comprises 15 residues. V lost 3 bases, J lost 8 bases, and 9 bases stayed unmatched. The CDR3 sequence: CASSALGQGKHEQFF. The DNA for the CDR3 is TGTGCCAGCAGCGCCCTGGGACAGGGTAAACATGAGCAGTTCTTC.

Only one count was recorded for this clone. The chain couples TRBV19 to TRBJ1-3; tentative D call: TRBD1 (6 bases). The CDR3 spans 15 residues. Trimming pared 5 bases from V and 0 bases from J, leaving 11 bases between. The germline V gene has CDR1 LNHDA and CDR2 SQIVND (reference sequence). In DNA form, the CDR3 reads TGTGCCAGTAGTGTCACAGGGAGCTCTGGAAACACCATATATTTT. Its translation is CASSVTGSSGNTIYF. Using reference TRBV19 and TRBJ1-3 for the parts outside the CDR3, the full variable domain is DGGITQSPKYLFRKEGQNVTLSCEQNLNHDAMYWYRQDPGQGLRLIYYSQIVNDFQKGDIAEGYSVSREKKESFPLTVTSAQKNPTAFYLCASSVTGSSGNTIYFGEGSWLTVV.

V and J are TRBV7-3 and TRBJ2-1; possibly TRBD2 for D (6 bases). The CDR3 is 15 residues long. CDR1 and CDR2 from the germline V gene are SGHTA and FQGTGA. V was shortened by 1 base and J by 6 bases, with 13 bases between the two germline ends. The CDR3 DNA reads TGTGCCAGCAGCTTAATCGGCGGGATGGGCAATGAGCAGTTCTTC. It codes for CASSLIGGMGNEQFF.

This clone has more than one count but fewer than ten. The chain links TRBV9 to TRBJ2-3; no definite D call. V lost 2 bases to trimming and J lost 5 bases, with 12 bases between them. The CDR3 is 14 amino acids. From germline, CDR1 is SGDLS and CDR2 YYNGEE. CDR3 in amino acids: CASSVDGPGDTQYF. CDR3 coding DNA: TGTGCCAGCAGCGTGGACGGTCCGGGAGATACGCAGTATTTT.

The chain couples TRBV11-2 to TRBJ1-2; 12 nucleotides agree with TRBD1. The V gene's germline CDR1 is SGHAT and CDR2 FQNNGV. The length of the CDR3 is 18 residues. After removal of 5 bases from V and 5 bases from J, the junction contained 15 bases not matched to a gene. This CDR3 is CASSLARDRGRVGYGYTF. In DNA, the CDR3 is TGTGCCAGCAGCCTTGCCCGGGACAGGGGGCGCGTTGGTTATGGCTACACCTTC. The whole variable domain, filled in from reference TRBV11-2 and TRBJ1-2, reads EAGVAQSPRYKIIEKRQSVAFWCNPISGHATLYWYQQILGQGPKLLIQFQNNGVVDDSQLPKDRFSAERLKGVDSTLKIQPAKLEDSAVYLCASSLARDRGRVGYGYTFGSGTRLTVV.

The chain uses TRBV11-2 and TRBJ2-5; 7 bases fit TRBD2. The V segment lost 1 base and the J segment 5 bases; nucleotides outside the gene matches: 10. CDR3 length: 16 amino acids. Germline V CDR1 and CDR2: SGHAT, FQNNGV. The CDR3 DNA reads TGTGCCAGCAGCTTAGGACTAGCCAAAGTACGGGAGACCCAGTACTTC. Residues: CASSLGLAKVRETQYF.